The present entry profiles one T cell receptor beta chain with its context. Data came from immunoSEQ multiplex PCR; TCRdb stores just in-frame clones and leaves some out. The sample has about 300,000 clones; 70% to 90% are singletons. Patients of the Seattle cohort, enrolled during active infection, were followed longitudinally. This sample was taken from a study of blood T cell repertoires in COVID-19. Study context: Whether acute or convalescent, the COVID-19 samples came from the United States, Italy and Spain.

Source material: peripheral blood. The sequence derives from a woman aged 25 to 45 with COVID-19, enrolled during active disease.

The CDR3 coding sequence is TGTGCCAGCAGCTTGATAGATTCCTATGGCTACACCTTC. Translating it yields CASSLIDSYGYTF. This chain links TRBV7-2 with TRBJ1-2, with unresolved D. Germline V gene data show CDR1 as SGHTA and CDR2 as FQGNSA. The CDR3 loop spans 13 amino acids. The germline V and J ends were trimmed by 3 bases and 4 bases, with 9 bases remaining between them.